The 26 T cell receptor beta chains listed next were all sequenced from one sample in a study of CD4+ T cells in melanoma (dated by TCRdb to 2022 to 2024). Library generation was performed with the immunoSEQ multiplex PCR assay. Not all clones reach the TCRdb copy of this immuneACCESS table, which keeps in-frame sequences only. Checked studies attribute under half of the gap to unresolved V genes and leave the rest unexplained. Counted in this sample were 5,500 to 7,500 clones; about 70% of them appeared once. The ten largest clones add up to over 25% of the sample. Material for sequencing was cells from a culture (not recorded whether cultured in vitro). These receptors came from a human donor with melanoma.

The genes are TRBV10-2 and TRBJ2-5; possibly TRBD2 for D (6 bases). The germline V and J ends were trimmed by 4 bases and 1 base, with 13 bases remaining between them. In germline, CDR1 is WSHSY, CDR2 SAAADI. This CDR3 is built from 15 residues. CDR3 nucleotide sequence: TGCGCCAGCAGTGCGTCGGCGGGGACCCAAGAGACCCAGTACTTC. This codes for CASSASAGTQETQYF.

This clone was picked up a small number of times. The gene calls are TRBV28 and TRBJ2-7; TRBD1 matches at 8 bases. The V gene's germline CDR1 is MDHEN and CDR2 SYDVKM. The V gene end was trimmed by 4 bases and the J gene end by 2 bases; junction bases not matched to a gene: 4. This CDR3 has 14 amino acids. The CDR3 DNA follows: TGTGCCAGCAGTTCGGACAGGGAAACCTACGAGCAGTACTTC. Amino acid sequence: CASSSDRETYEQYF.

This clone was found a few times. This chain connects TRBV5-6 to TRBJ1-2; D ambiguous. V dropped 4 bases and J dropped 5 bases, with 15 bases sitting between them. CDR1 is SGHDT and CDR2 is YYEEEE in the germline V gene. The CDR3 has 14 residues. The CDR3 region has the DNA TGTGCCAGCAGCCCAAGGAACACCTGGTATGGCTACACCTTC. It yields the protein CASSPRNTWYGYTF.

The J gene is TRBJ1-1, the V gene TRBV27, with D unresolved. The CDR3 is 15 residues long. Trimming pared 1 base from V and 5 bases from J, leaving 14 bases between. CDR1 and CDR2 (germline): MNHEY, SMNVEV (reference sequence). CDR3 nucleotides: TGTGCCAGCAGTTTATTTGTGGGCGGGTTGACTGAAGCTTTCTTT. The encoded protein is CASSLFVGGLTEAFF.

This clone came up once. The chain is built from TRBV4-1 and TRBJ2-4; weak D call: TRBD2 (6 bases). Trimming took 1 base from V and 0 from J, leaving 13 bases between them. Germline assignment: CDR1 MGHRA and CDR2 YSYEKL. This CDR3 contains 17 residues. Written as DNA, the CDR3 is TGCGCCAGCAGCCAAGGCGGTGGGGGGAGAGCCAAAAACATTCAGTACTTC. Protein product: CASSQGGGGRAKNIQYF.

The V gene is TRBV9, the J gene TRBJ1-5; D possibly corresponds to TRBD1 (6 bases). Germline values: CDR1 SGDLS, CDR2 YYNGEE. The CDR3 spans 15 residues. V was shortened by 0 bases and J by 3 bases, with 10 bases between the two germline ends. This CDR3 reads CASSVAPGANQPQHF. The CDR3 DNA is TGTGCCAGCAGCGTAGCTCCAGGGGCCAATCAGCCCCAGCATTTT.

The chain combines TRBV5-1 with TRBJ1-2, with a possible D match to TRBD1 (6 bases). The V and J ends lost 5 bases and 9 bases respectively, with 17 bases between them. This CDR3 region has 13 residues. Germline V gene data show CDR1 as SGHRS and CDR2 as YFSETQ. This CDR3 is CASRPRQAGRYTF. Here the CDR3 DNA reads TGCGCCAGCAGACCTAGACAGGCGGGACGCTACACCTTC.

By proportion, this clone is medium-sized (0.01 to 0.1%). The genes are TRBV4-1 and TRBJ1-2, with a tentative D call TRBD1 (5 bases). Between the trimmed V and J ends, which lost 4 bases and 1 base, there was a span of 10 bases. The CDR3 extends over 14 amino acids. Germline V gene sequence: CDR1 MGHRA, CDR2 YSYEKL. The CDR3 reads CASSLIQDNYGYTF. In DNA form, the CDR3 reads TGCGCCAGCAGCCTGATACAGGATAACTATGGCTACACCTTC.

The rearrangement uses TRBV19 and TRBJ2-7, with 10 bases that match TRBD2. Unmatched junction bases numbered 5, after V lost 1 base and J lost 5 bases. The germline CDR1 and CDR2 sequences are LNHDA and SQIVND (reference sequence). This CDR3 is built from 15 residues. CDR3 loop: CASSIAASGGDEQYF. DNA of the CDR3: TGTGCCAGTAGTATAGCGGCTAGCGGGGGCGACGAGCAGTACTTC.

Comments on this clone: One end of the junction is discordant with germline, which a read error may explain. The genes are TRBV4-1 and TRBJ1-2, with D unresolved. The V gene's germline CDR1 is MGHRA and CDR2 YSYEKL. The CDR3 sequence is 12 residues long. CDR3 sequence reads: CASSQVSSTVIF. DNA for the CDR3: TGCGCCAGCAGCCAAGTGTCGTCTACCGTTATCTTC.

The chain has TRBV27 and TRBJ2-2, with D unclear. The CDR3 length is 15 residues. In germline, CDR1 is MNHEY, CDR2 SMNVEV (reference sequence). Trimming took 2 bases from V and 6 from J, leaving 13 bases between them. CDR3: CASSLIAGSAGELFF. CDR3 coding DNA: TGTGCCAGCAGTTTAATAGCAGGCTCGGCCGGGGAGCTGTTTTTT.

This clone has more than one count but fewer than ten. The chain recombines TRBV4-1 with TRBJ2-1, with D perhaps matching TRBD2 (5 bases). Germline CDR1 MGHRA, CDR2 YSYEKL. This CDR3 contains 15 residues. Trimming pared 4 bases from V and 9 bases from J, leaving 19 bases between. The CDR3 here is CASSRAARAAGEQFF. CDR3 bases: TGCGCCAGCAGCCGAGCGGCGAGGGCGGCGGGTGAGCAGTTCTTC.

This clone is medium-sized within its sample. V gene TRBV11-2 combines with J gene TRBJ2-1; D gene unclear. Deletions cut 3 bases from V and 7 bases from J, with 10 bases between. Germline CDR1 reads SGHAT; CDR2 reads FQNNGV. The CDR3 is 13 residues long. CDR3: CASSFAGLNEQFF. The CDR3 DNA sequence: TGTGCCAGCAGCTTTGCTGGGCTTAATGAGCAGTTCTTC.

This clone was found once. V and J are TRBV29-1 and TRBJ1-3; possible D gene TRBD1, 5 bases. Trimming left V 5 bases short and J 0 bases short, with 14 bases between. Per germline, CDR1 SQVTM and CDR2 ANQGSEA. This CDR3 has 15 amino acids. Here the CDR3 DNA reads TGCAGCGTTTCCGGGACGGACGACTCTGGAAACACCATATATTTT. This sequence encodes CSVSGTDDSGNTIYF.

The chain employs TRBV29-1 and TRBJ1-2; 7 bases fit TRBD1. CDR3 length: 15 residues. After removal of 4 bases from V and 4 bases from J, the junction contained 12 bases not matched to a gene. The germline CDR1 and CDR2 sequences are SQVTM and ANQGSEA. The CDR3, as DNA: TGCAGCGTTGCGACAGGGTTTTTGGGACTCTATGGCTACACCTTC. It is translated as CSVATGFLGLYGYTF.

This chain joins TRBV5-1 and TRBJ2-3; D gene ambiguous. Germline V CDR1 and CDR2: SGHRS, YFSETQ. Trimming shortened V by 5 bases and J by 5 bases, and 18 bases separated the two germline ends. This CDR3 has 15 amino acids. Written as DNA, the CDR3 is TGCGCCAGCAGGCCCCGAGTAGGGTCGGGAGATACGCAGTATTTT. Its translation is CASRPRVGSGDTQYF.

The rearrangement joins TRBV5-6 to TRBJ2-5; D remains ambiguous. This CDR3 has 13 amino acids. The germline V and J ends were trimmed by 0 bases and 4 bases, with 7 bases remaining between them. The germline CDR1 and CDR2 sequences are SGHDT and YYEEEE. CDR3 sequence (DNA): TGTGCCAGCAGCTTGGCCTCGACAGAGACCCAGTACTTC. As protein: CASSLASTETQYF.

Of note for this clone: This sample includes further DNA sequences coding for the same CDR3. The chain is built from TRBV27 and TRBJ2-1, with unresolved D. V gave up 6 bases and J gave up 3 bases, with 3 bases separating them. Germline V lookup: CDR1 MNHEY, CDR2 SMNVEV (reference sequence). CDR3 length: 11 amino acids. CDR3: CASRVYNEQFF. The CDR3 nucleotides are TGTGCCAGCAGGGTCTACAATGAGCAGTTCTTC.

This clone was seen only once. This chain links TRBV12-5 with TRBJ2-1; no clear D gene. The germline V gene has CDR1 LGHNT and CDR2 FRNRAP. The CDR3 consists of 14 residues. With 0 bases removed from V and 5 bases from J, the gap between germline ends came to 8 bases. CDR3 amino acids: CASGLVPVHNEQFF. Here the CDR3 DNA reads TGTGCTAGTGGTTTGGTCCCGGTCCACAATGAGCAGTTCTTC.

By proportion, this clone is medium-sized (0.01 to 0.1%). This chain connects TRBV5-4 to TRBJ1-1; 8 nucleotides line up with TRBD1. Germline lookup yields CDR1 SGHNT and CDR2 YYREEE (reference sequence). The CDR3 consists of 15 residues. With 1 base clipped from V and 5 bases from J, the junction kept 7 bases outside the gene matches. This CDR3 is CASSLNTGGSTEAFF. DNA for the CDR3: TGTGCCAGCAGCTTGAATACAGGGGGAAGTACTGAAGCTTTCTTT.

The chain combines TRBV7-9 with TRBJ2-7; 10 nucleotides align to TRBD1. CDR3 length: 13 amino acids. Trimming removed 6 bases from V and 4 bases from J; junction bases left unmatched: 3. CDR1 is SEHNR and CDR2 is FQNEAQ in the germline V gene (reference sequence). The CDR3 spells CASRGQGDYEQYF. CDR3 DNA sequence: TGTGCCAGCAGAGGACAGGGGGATTACGAGCAGTACTTC.

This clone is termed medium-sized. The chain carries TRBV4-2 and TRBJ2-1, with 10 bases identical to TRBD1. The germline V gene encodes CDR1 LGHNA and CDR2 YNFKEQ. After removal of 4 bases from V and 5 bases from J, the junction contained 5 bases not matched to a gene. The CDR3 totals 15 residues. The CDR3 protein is CASSPRTGGDNEQFF. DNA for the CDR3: TGTGCCAGCAGCCCTCGGACAGGGGGAGACAATGAGCAGTTCTTC.

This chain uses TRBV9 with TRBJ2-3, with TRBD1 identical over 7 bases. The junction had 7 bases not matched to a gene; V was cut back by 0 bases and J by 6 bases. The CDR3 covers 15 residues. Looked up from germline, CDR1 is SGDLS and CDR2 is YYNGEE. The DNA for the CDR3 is TGTGCCAGCAGCGTAGGGAGACAGGGCATTGATACGCAGTATTTT. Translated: CASSVGRQGIDTQYF.

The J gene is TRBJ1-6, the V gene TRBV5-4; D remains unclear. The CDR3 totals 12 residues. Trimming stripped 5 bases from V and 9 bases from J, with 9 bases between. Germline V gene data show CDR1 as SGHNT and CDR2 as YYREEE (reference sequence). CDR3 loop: CASRRESSPLHF. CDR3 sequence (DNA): TGTGCCAGCAGACGGGAGAGTTCACCCCTCCACTTT.

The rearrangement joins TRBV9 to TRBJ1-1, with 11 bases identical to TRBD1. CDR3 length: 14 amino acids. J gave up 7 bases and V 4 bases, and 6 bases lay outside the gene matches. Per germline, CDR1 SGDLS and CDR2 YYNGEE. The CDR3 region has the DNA TGTGCCAGCAGCTTAGGGACAGGGGGAGGTGAAGCTTTCTTT. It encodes CASSLGTGGGEAFF.

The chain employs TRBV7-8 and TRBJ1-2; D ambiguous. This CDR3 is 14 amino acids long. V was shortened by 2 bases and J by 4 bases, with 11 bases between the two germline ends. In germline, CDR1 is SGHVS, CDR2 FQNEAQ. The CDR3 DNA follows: TGTGCCAGCAGCTTAAATAAGGGAATCTATGGCTACACCTTC. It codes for CASSLNKGIYGYTF.